This TCR beta chain was found in a study of T cells in Graves' hyperthyroidism and ophthalmopathy. This clonotype was recorded many times. Its antigen is unknown. Regions amplified from RNA transcripts were the TCR beta CDR3 regions. An initial round of RT-PCR targeting the TCR CDR3 relied on the HTBI primer set. TCRdb analysed the multiplex PCR reads with MiXCR anew, one entry per CDR3 protein. The table has around 580,000 distinct CDR3 sequences, approximately 16% seen once. Broader study findings: A model of 13 V-J pairs discriminated ophthalmopathy from stable hyperthyroidism. Within blood appeared most thyroid clonotypes that had expanded above 0.001.

Stable hyperthyroidism: no ophthalmopathy progression over 18 months of follow-up. CDR1 and CDR2 (germline): SQVTM, ANQGSEA. This CDR3 contains 11 residues. The V end lost 6 bases, the J end lost 5 bases, and 8 bases lay between the germline ends. This sequence was found in a woman between 18 and 30 years old with Graves' hyperthyroidism. Input material: blood. The chain employs TRBV29-1 and TRBJ2-1; D gene ambiguous. As DNA, the CDR3 is TGCAGCGTCTCCATTAACAATGAGCAGTTCTTC. Amino acid sequence: CSVSINNEQFF.